This is a list of T cell receptor beta chains from one sample in a study of immune characterization of retroperitoneal liposarcoma. TCRdb called the PCR reads again in MiXCR, with one record for every CDR3 protein. The sample has around 11,000 distinct CDR3 sequences; 37% are singletons. Source material: tumor tissue. The receptor source for this set is a male donor with retroperitoneal liposarcoma. The CDR3 runs from the conserved cysteine through the conserved F or W. The D gene is left open where the match is weak. Size is omitted from some rows. Given values are once, few, many or a class for expanded clones.

d_gene	abundance	v_gene	j_gene	CDR3nt	CDR3aa
NA	NA	TRBV6-1	TRBJ2-1	TGTGCCAGCCTCTCAGTCGGGACCCAGTTCTTC	CASLSVGTQFF
TRBD2	few	TRBV7-2	TRBJ2-1	TGTGCCAGCAGCTTAGCGTCCAGCGGGACCTACAATGAGCAGTTCTTC	CASSLASSGTYNEQFF
TRBD2	NA	TRBV12-3/TRBV12-4	TRBJ2-1	TGTGCCAGCAGTTTACAGCTAGCGGGAGGAGAGACCCAGTTCTTC	CASSLQLAGGETQFF
NA	NA	TRBV6-1	TRBJ2-7	TGTGCCAGCAGTGAAGATGGGCTTAGGTATGGGGGCGACGAGCAGTACTTC	CASSEDGLRYGGDEQYF
TRBD2	large	TRBV7-2	TRBJ2-5	TGTGCCAGCAGCGACGTAGCGGGAGGGCTTCAAGGAGAGACCCAGTACTTC	CASSDVAGGLQGETQYF
NA	NA	TRBV6-6	TRBJ1-2	TGTGCCAGCAGTTACAACTCCGGGGCCGGGGGCTACACCTTC	CASSYNSGAGGYTF
NA	few	TRBV6-1	TRBJ2-6	TGTGCCAGCAGTGAAGGGGGGTCTGGGGCCAACGTCCTGACTTTC	CASSEGGSGANVLTF
NA	NA	TRBV10-1	TRBJ2-1	TGCGCCAGCAGCCGGGACACCTCGGGGAATGAGCAGTTCTTC	CASSRDTSGNEQFF
NA	NA	TRBV6-1	TRBJ2-1	TGTGCCACTCCACCCGCGGGCGGCGGTGAGCAGTTCTTC	CATPPAGGGEQFF
NA	many	TRBV6-1	TRBJ2-5	TGTGCCAGCAAGGGTCGAACCTACAATGAGCAGTACTTC	CASKGRTYNEQYF
TRBD2	NA	TRBV27	TRBJ2-1	TGTGCCAGCAGCAAGACTAGCGGGAGGGGGTACAATGAGCAGTTCTTC	CASSKTSGRGYNEQFF
TRBD2	NA	TRBV7-2	TRBJ2-7	TGTGCCAGCAGCTTAGTGGGACTAGCGCTATCTACCTACGAGCAGTACTTC	CASSLVGLALSTYEQYF
TRBD1	NA	TRBV6-1	TRBJ2-1	TGTGCCAGCGGCTACAGGGGTAATGAGCAGTTCTTC	CASGYRGNEQFF
NA	NA	TRBV6-1	TRBJ1-2	TGTGCCAGCAGTTCACTTATTTATGGCTACACCTTC	CASSSLIYGYTF
NA	medium-sized	TRBV6-1	TRBJ2-2	TGTGCCAGCAGATTGCGGTTTGACACCGGGGAGCTGTTTTTT	CASRLRFDTGELFF
TRBD2	NA	TRBV12-3/TRBV12-4	TRBJ2-7	TGTGCCAGCAGTTTAGTACCGGGAGGGTTCCCCGAGCAGTACTTC	CASSLVPGGFPEQYF
TRBD1	NA	TRBV6-1	TRBJ2-5	TGTGCCAGCGGGGGGTGGGACAGGGGTACCCAGTACTTC	CASGGWDRGTQYF
NA	NA	TRBV6-1	TRBJ1-5	TGTGCCAGCAGAAAGGGGGGGGGCCAGCCCCAGCATTTT	CASRKGGGQPQHF
TRBD2	NA	TRBV12-3/TRBV12-4	TRBJ2-5	TGTGCCAGTCTCCCCGGGGGGACGGGGACCCAGTACTTC	CASLPGGTGTQYF
NA	few	TRBV7-6	TRBJ2-2	TGTGCCAGCAGCTTACTGGGCTTCACCGGGGAGCTGTTTTTT	CASSLLGFTGELFF
TRBD2	NA	TRBV6-1	TRBJ2-1	TGTGCCAGCAGGGGGGGACTAGCGGGAGATAATGAGCAGTTCTTC	CASRGGLAGDNEQFF
NA	many	TRBV7-6	TRBJ2-6	TGTGCCAGCAGCCAGACTAGTGCTGGGGCCAACGTCCTGACTTTC	CASSQTSAGANVLTF
TRBD2	NA	TRBV6-1	TRBJ2-1	TGTGCCAGCAGTAGTAGCGGGTACGAGCAGTTCTTC	CASSSSGYEQFF
NA	NA	TRBV7-6	TRBJ2-3	TGTGCCAGCAGCCCGGGTGTGGGGGAGGTCACAGATACGCAGTATTTT	CASSPGVGEVTDTQYF
TRBD2	NA	TRBV4-1	TRBJ2-4	TGCGCCAGCAGCCACCCTAGCGGGAGAGGCGACAATGAGCAGTACTTC	CASSHPSGRGDNEQYF
TRBD2	few	TRBV6-5	TRBJ2-1	TGTGCCAGCAGGCCGAGCGGACTAGCGGGAGTCCTTTCTAGGGATGAGCAGTTCTTC	CASRPSGLAGVLSRDEQFF
TRBD2	medium-sized	TRBV10-2	TRBJ2-2	TGCGCCAGCTCCGCGACTAGCGGGGCGAACACCGGGGAGCTGTTTTTT	CASSATSGANTGELFF
NA	medium-sized	TRBV7-8	TRBJ2-1	TGTGCCAGCAGCTTAAGGTTCGGGCCTCGCTACGAGCAGTTCTTC	CASSLRFGPRYEQFF